What follows are 13 T cell receptor beta chains derived from one specimen sequenced in a study of shared clonotypes between healthy human individuals. Clones were read by immunoSEQ multiplex PCR, and TCRdb kept only the in-frame ones, dropping some. Of 2 million to 2.5 million clones listed, 90% to 95% were seen once; the top ten hold roughly 0.36%. Material for sequencing was naive CD4+ T cells from PBMCs. The subset is: CD45RA+ positively selected. These receptors came from a man aged 18 to 35 in good health. Some clones in this sample may be carry-over from other donors' samples.

The chain links TRBV18 to TRBJ2-5; tentatively, D is TRBD2 (5 bases). This CDR3 region has 15 residues. With 3 bases removed from V and 0 bases from J, the gap between germline ends came to 11 bases. The germline V gene has CDR1 KGHSH and CDR2 LQKENI. CDR3: CASSPRVNNQETQYF. The CDR3 bases are TGTGCCAGCTCACCGCGGGTCAATAACCAAGAGACCCAGTACTTC.

This chain joins TRBV6-5 and TRBJ1-1, with a tentative D call TRBD1 (6 bases). The CDR3 runs 13 residues. Germline V CDR1 and CDR2: MNHEY, SVGAGI. The ends were cut back, 6 bases at V and 7 bases at J, with 15 bases in the middle. The DNA of the CDR3 is TGTGCCAGCAGGCGTACAGGGAGCGATGAAGCTTTCTTT. Translating it yields CASRRTGSDEAFF.

J is TRBJ2-3 and V is TRBV5-1; D ambiguous. CDR3 length equals 12 residues. V was trimmed by 2 bases and J by 6 bases, leaving 7 bases between them. The germline V gene encodes CDR1 SGHRS and CDR2 YFSETQ. The CDR3 protein is CASSFAVDTQYF. CDR3 in DNA: TGCGCCAGCAGCTTCGCGGTTGATACGCAGTATTTT. Full variable domain (outside the CDR3, taken from reference TRBV5-1 and TRBJ2-3): KAGVTQTPRYLIKTRGQQVTLSCSPISGHRSVSWYQQTPGQGLQFLFEYFSETQRNKGNFPGRFSGRQFSNSRSEMNVSTLELGDSALYLCASSFAVDTQYFGPGTRLTVL.

The chain employs TRBV5-1 and TRBJ2-2; 8 bases fit TRBD1. V shed 2 bases, J shed 8 bases, and the junction held 5 bases outside the gene matches. Per the germline V gene, CDR1 is SGHRS and CDR2 is YFSETQ. This CDR3 has 14 residues. CDR3 nucleotides: TGCGCCAGCAGCTTCAACAGGGGGTTAGGGGAGCTGTTTTTT. Residues: CASSFNRGLGELFF.

V gene TRBV7-2 combines with J gene TRBJ1-5; 9 nucleotides match TRBD1. The CDR3 length is 15 residues. The V segment lost 5 bases and the J segment 5 bases; nucleotides outside the gene matches: 7. The germline CDR1 and CDR2 sequences are SGHTA and FQGNSA. The CDR3 sequence is CASSPSRDRDQPQHF. The CDR3 nucleotides are TGTGCCAGCAGCCCGTCCCGGGACAGGGATCAGCCCCAGCATTTT.

CDR3 amino acids: CASSLRTGGSSYEQYF. The CDR3, as DNA: TGTGCCAGCAGCTTAAGGACAGGGGGGTCGTCCTACGAGCAGTACTTC. V usage is TRBV7-3 and J usage is TRBJ2-7; 10 bases are a match to TRBD1. The germline CDR1 and CDR2 sequences are SGHTA and FQGTGA. Trimming removed 1 base from V and 1 base from J; junction bases left unmatched: 4. The CDR3 loop spans 16 amino acids. The entire variable domain, with the rest obtained from reference TRBV7-3 and TRBJ2-7, is as follows: GAGVSQTPSNKVTEKGKYVELRCDPISGHTALYWYRQSLGQGPEFLIYFQGTGAADDSGLPNDRFFAVRPEGSVSTLKIQRTERGDSAVYLCASSLRTGGSSYEQYFGPGTRLTVT.

In regard to this clone: At one end, the junction sequence differs from germline, possibly due to a read error. The genes are TRBV27 and TRBJ1-4; no clear D gene. Germline V CDR1 and CDR2: MNHEY, SMNVEV (reference sequence). The CDR3 length is 16 residues. This chain's CDR3 is CASSPGRDMGNGKLFF. The DNA for the CDR3 is TGTGCCAGCAGCCCCGGTAGAGACATGGGGAATGGAAAACTGTTTTTT.

This rearrangement joins TRBV30 to TRBJ2-7; 7 nucleotides match TRBD2. The CDR3 is 15 residues long. The J segment lost 0 bases and the V segment lost 5 bases, leaving 10 bases of the junction unmatched. Germline V lookup: CDR1 GTSNPN, CDR2 SVGIG (reference sequence). The CDR3 nucleotides are TGTGCCTGGTCGCTAAGCGGGGAGGTCTCCTACGAGCAGTACTTC. It yields the protein CAWSLSGEVSYEQYF.

The gene calls are TRBV10-3 and TRBJ1-5; the D is unclear. Germline assignment: CDR1 ENHRY and CDR2 SYGVKD. This CDR3 has 16 amino acids. V was pared by 0 bases and J by 2 bases, with 11 bases between. The CDR3 here is CAISESELTGNQPQHF. The DNA of the CDR3 is TGTGCCATCAGTGAGTCGGAACTAACGGGCAATCAGCCCCAGCATTTT.

The CDR3 bases are TGTGCCAGCAGCCAAGGACCTCACGAGCAGTACTTC. This sequence encodes CASSQGPHEQYF. V usage is TRBV28 and J usage is TRBJ2-7; D remains unclear. The germline V gene has CDR1 MDHEN and CDR2 SYDVKM. V was cut by 6 bases and J by 5 bases, with 11 bases left in between. The CDR3 loop spans 12 amino acids.

The chain recombines TRBV2 with TRBJ1-2; D is unresolved. This CDR3 region has 12 residues. V was pared by 6 bases and J by 8 bases, with 13 bases between. Germline lookup yields CDR1 SNHLY and CDR2 FYNNEI. CDR3 amino acids: CASRDDRRGYTF. In DNA, the CDR3 is TGTGCCAGCAGGGATGATAGGCGGGGCTACACCTTC.

This chain links TRBV5-1 with TRBJ1-1; no definite D call. Trimming removed 4 bases at V and 2 bases at J, with 12 bases between. The CDR3 length is 14 residues. Germline values: CDR1 SGHRS, CDR2 YFSETQ. This CDR3 is CASSPATLNTEAFF. The DNA of the CDR3 is TGCGCCAGCAGCCCCGCGACCCTAAACACTGAAGCTTTCTTT.

This rearrangement joins TRBV2 to TRBJ1-4; 7 bases are a match to TRBD1. The CDR3 extends over 14 amino acids. V gave up 4 bases and J gave up 4 bases; unmatched junction bases: 3. Looked up from germline, CDR1 is SNHLY and CDR2 is FYNNEI. DNA of the CDR3: TGTGCCAGCAGTGTACAGGGGATTAATGAAAAACTGTTTTTT. Its translation: CASSVQGINEKLFF. The full variable domain, in which reference TRBV2 and TRBJ1-4 provide the parts outside the CDR3, is EPEVTQTPSHQVTQMGQEVILRCVPISNHLYFYWYRQILGQKVEFLVSFYNNEISEKSEIFDDQFSVERPDGSNFTLKIRSTKLEDSAMYFCASSVQGINEKLFFGSGTQLSVL.